This TCR beta chain came from a study of hypomethylating agent response in myelodysplastic syndrome (dated by TCRdb to the early 2020s). Describing the broader study: The hypomethylating agent given was azacitidine in about 70% of the 11 patients and decitabine in 3 of 11 patients. Of the myelodysplastic syndrome patients in the cohort, several were male and 2 were female. Patients had a mean age of 72.2 +/- 6.3 years, and a diploid cytogenetic profile was the most common. TET2 was the most frequent mutation, present in about 50% of the 11 patients. Roughly 6 patients responded with complete response or hematologic improvement, and five patients were non-responders. Response was defined as complete response or hematologic improvement, and patients who met neither criterion were classified as non-responders.

What the research found in general, with its limitations: Possible recognition of novel MDS antigens by the shared GLIPH2 clusters was not confirmed, and experimental validation of that possible recognition is needed. Only about ten patients were analyzed, making the cohort small. Richness, rarefaction diversity and clonality did not change significantly after hypomethylating agent treatment, across all patients or within response groups. Healthy control donors were not age-matched to MDS patients, which could have impacted the MDS versus healthy comparison. Responders more often showed novel clonotypes emerging, while non-responders displayed more contracted clonotypes after treatment.

As regards this clone: Its antigen remains undetermined. No per-base quality is available; no much larger clone lies one base away.

T-cell subsets were not sorted, so the analysis was performed on bulk bone marrow. TCR beta CDR3 regions were immunosequenced from bone marrow of about a dozen myelodysplastic syndrome patients before and after hypomethylating agent therapy. For longitudinal repertoire tracking, a baseline bone marrow plus two to three bone marrows at different post-treatment timepoints were contributed by each patient. Whole bone marrow served as the source for genomic DNA extraction, with DNA quality checked using TapeStation, NanoDrop OneC and PicoGreen assays. Receptor libraries were prepared by the immunoSEQ multiplex PCR assay. Survey resolution was applied, with two replicates of approximately 200 ng each being run for a total of about 400 ng of DNA per sample. Using multiplex PCR primers aimed at V and J genes, the hsTCRB kit picked up rearranged TCRB sequences in genomic DNA. The first PCR used the QIAGEN Multiplex PCR Kit for roughly 31 cycles to amplify the CDR3 region. An 8-cycle second PCR added sample barcodes and Illumina adapters to each replicate. Pooled libraries were quantified with a QuantStudio 6 and the KAPA library quantification kit. Roughly 14 pM of pooled libraries were sequenced on an Illumina MiSeq with 156-cycle single-end reads and a 15-cycle index read. As for how the authors treated the data: VDJdb annotation flagged about 1.5% of 168,753 unique clonotypes as previously reported viral-epitope-specific. The immunoSEQ Data Assistant and immunoSEQ Analyzer turned the raw reads into TCRB repertoires that were normalized and annotated. Clonotype analysis used the immunarch R package version 0.6.5 and BioAnalyzer. Before richness was estimated, every repertoire was downsampled to match the clone count of the smallest repertoire. Fisher's exact tests classified clonotypes as expanded, contracted or novel, with novel meaning zero frequency before treatment. GLIPH2 clustered significantly changed CDR3 beta sequences using simulation_depth=1000 and kmer_min_depth=3, excluding CDR3s shorter than five residues. The table comes from immuneACCESS by way of TCRdb, which keeps in-frame sequences with V and J called. Part of the clones is missing from these tables; in studies checked, under half for an unresolved V gene and the rest for unknown reasons. The V and J calls and clone size were taken over from that table, and D and trimming were inferred from the DNA. This sample has 2,000 to 2,500 clones in its table, and approximately 81% of those were observed once. In total, the top ten clones hold under 35% of the sample.

The germline V gene encodes CDR1 MDHEN and CDR2 SYDVKM. Inclusive of the bounding cysteine and phenylalanine, the CDR3 is 15 residues long. Only CDR3 DNA remains: 45 bases, in frame from the first base. Unmatched junction bases come to 4, with V trimmed by 2 bases and J by 6 bases. This receptor was taken from a human donor with myelodysplastic syndrome. The rearranged segments are TRBV28 and TRBJ2-3, and 11 bases in between align with TRBD2. The sequenced sample was bone marrow, obtained before or after starting hypomethylating agent treatment for myelodysplastic syndrome (not recorded which). The CDR3 protein is CASSLGGLAADTQYF. The sequenced DNA is TGTGCCAGCAGTTTAGGGGGACTAGCGGCTGATACGCAGTATTTT.